The entry below gives a single TCR beta chain sequence along with its context. The record originates from a study of T cells in Graves' hyperthyroidism and ophthalmopathy. RNA transcripts were the template for amplifying TCR beta CDR3 regions. RT-PCR in the first round (using the HTBI primer set) targeted the TCR CDR3. TCRdb independently ran MiXCR on the multiplex PCR reads; one entry per CDR3 protein. The data contain hundreds of thousands of distinct CDR3 sequences, 24% of them seen just once; the ten biggest clones take up about 11%. V was pared by 4 bases and J by 2 bases, with 5 bases of the junction left unmatched. CDR1 GTSNPN and CDR2 SVGIG come from the germline V gene (reference sequence). The length of the CDR3 is 13 residues.

This clonotype was sampled from a young woman with Graves' ophthalmopathy. The V gene is TRBV30, the J gene TRBJ2-7; TRBD1 agrees at 7 bases. Sequencing was carried out using blood. CDR3 in amino acids: CAWTGTATYEQYF. CDR3 nucleotides: TGTGCCTGGACCGGGACAGCCACCTACGAGCAGTACTTC.